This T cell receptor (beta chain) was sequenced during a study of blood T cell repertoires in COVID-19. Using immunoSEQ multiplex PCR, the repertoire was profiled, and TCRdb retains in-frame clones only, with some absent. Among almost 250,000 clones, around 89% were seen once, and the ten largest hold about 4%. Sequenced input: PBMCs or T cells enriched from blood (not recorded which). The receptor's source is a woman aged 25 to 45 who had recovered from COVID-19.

This CDR3 is CASSVGTGIGNTEAFF. For the CDR3, the DNA is TGTGCCAGCAGCGTCGGAACAGGGATAGGGAACACTGAAGCTTTCTTT. The J gene is TRBJ1-1, the V gene TRBV9; maybe TRBD1 (6 bases). This CDR3 has 16 amino acids. Germline assignment: CDR1 SGDLS and CDR2 YYNGEE. The ends were cut back, 2 bases at V and 1 base at J, with 15 bases in the middle.